These T cell receptor beta chains were read from a single sample in a study of shared clonotypes between healthy human individuals. Using immunoSEQ multiplex PCR, the repertoire was profiled, and TCRdb retains in-frame clones only, with some absent. This repertoire shows about 510,000 clones, about 96% found once; its top ten account for about 0.064%. Sequencing used naive CD4+ T cells sorted from blood. These receptors came from a woman aged 25 to 45 in good health. The CDR3 runs from the conserved cysteine through the conserved F or W. D genes are given only for firm matches. Not all rows give a size; the values are once, few, many and, for expanded clones, a class.

>TRBV7-7|TRBD1|.|TRBJ2-7
TGTGCCAGCAGCCGGGACAGGGGTTCCGAGCAGTACTTC
CASSRDRGSEQYF
>TRBV4-1|TRBD2|.|TRBJ2-1
TGCGCCAGCAGCCAAGAGACTAGCGGGATATATTATGAGCAGTTCTTC
CASSQETSGIYYEQFF
>TRBV5-1|.|.|TRBJ1-4
TGCGCCAGCAGCTTGGCCGAGAATGAAAAACTGTTTTTT
CASSLAENEKLFF
>TRBV2|.|.|TRBJ2-7
TGTGCCAGCAGTTCGGGCGTACCCCCCTACGAGCAGTACTTC
CASSSGVPPYEQYF
>TRBV28|.|once|TRBJ1-5
TGTGCCAGCATTCAAACGACTGGTACAACCGATCAGCCCCAGCATTTT
CASIQTTGTTDQPQHF
>TRBV2|TRBD2|.|TRBJ2-2
TGTGCCAGCAGGGTGCTAGCGGGAAACACCGGGGAGCTGTTTTTT
CASRVLAGNTGELFF
>TRBV20-1|.|.|TRBJ2-5
TGCAGTGCTTGTCCCCAAGAGACCCAGTACTTC
CSACPQETQYF
>TRBV5-6|TRBD1|.|TRBJ2-7
TGTGCCAGCAGCGCCGGGACAGACTACGAGCAGTACTTC
CASSAGTDYEQYF
>TRBV7-3|TRBD1|.|TRBJ1-2
TGTGCCAGCAGCTTCGGACAGGGGGCGCAGGGCTACACCTTC
CASSFGQGAQGYTF
>TRBV19|.|.|TRBJ2-1
TGTGCCAGTAGTATATCCCGCCAACTAGTCAATGAGCAGTTCTTC
CASSISRQLVNEQFF
>TRBV4-1|.|.|TRBJ2-7
TGCGCCAGCAGCCAACCTACGGGGACCAATTACGAGCAGTACTTC
CASSQPTGTNYEQYF
>TRBV28|.|few|TRBJ1-2
TGTGCCAGCAGTTTAGTCGGGAGGGACTATGGCTACACCTTC
CASSLVGRDYGYTF
>TRBV18|TRBD1|once|TRBJ2-2
TGTGCCAGCTCACCGAGGGGTCCCGGGACAGGGCTCTCCGGGGAGCTGTTTTTT
CASSPRGPGTGLSGELFF
>TRBV2|TRBD1|.|TRBJ1-4
TGTGCCAGCACCACCCAGGGCGGGACAGGGACTTCGTTCGGTGAAAAACTGTTTTTT
CASTTQGGTGTSFGEKLFF
>TRBV5-4|TRBD1|.|TRBJ1-2
TGTGCCAGCAGCTTGGCCCGATTAGGGAACAGGGGGCGCGATGGCTACACCTTC
CASSLARLGNRGRDGYTF
>TRBV27|.|once|TRBJ2-7
TGTGCCAGCGCTCAAAGGATTGACGAGCAGTACTTC
CASAQRIDEQYF
>TRBV7-9|.|once|TRBJ1-5
TGTGCCAGCAGCTTAGGGGACGGAGTCAATCAGCCCCAGCATTTT
CASSLGDGVNQPQHF
>TRBV4-1|TRBD1|.|TRBJ2-2
TGCGCCAGCAGACCTAGACAGGGGGCAGGCACCGGGGAGCTGTTTTTT
CASRPRQGAGTGELFF
>TRBV11-2|.|.|TRBJ2-7
TGTGCCAGCAGCTTAGTCTCCCTTAGGATAGGCTCCCACGAGCAGTACTTC
CASSLVSLRIGSHEQYF
>TRBV5-1|TRBD2|.|TRBJ2-7
TGCGCCAGCAGCGGGGGACTAGCGGGATTCTACGAGCAGTACTTC
CASSGGLAGFYEQYF
>TRBV7-9|TRBD2|.|TRBJ2-7
TGTGCCAGCAGCTTAGCGGTGAGCGGGAGTAGGTACGAGCAGTACTTC
CASSLAVSGSRYEQYF
>TRBV28|.|.|TRBJ1-5
TGTGCCAGCAGACCTACAGGAGCCGGGAGCAATCAGCCCCAGCATTTT
CASRPTGAGSNQPQHF
>TRBV5-6|.|.|TRBJ1-1
TGTGCCAGCACCAAAGACGGGACTGAAGCTTTCTTT
CASTKDGTEAFF
>TRBV27|TRBD2|.|TRBJ2-3
TGTGCCAGCAGTTCCCTGGCGAGGACTAGCGGATACACAGATACGCAGTATTTT
CASSSLARTSGYTDTQYF
>TRBV6-6|.|.|TRBJ2-3
TGTGCCAGCAGTTACGTGTTTGGCACAGATACGCAGTATTTT
CASSYVFGTDTQYF
>TRBV5-6|.|.|TRBJ2-7
TGTGCCAGCAGCTTGGAGTCCGGTACCTCCTACGAGCAGTACTTC
CASSLESGTSYEQYF
>TRBV25-1|.|few|TRBJ1-2
TGTGCCAGCAGTGCGCCGGAAGACTATGGCTACACCTTC
CASSAPEDYGYTF
>TRBV5-4|.|.|TRBJ1-1
TGTGCCAGCAGCTCTCCGGGACGGATGAAGAACACTGAAGCTTTCTTT
CASSSPGRMKNTEAFF
>TRBV21-1|.|few|TRBJ2-5
TGTGCCAGCAGGGGGACAGGGGCGTTTGAGGCCCAGTACTTC
CASRGTGAFEAQYF
>TRBV5-5|.|.|TRBJ1-5
TGTGCCAGCAGCTTGGGACCCCAGGGGTATAGCAATCAGCCCCAGCATTTT
CASSLGPQGYSNQPQHF
>TRBV6-4|.|.|TRBJ1-1
TGTGCCAGCAGCTATCAGACAGACACTGAAGCTTTCTTT
CASSYQTDTEAFF
>TRBV6-5|.|.|TRBJ1-5
TGTGCCAGCAGTTACCGGACCGGTAGCAATCAGCCCCAGCATTTT
CASSYRTGSNQPQHF
>TRBV27|.|.|TRBJ2-1
TGTGCCAGCGGGGCTTGGGGTTACAATGAGCAGTTCTTC
CASGAWGYNEQFF
>TRBV6-1|.|.|TRBJ2-7
TGTGCCAGCAGTGAAGCGCTTCGGTGGATTAGCGGCCCCTACGAGCAGTACTTC
CASSEALRWISGPYEQYF
>TRBV5-1|TRBD2|.|TRBJ2-1
TGCGCCAGCAGCCCGGGGGGGCGAGGGGACAATGAGCAGTTCTTC
CASSPGGRGDNEQFF
>TRBV7-9|TRBD2|.|TRBJ2-2
TGTGCCAGCAGCCTCCGCGGGGGAACGAACACCGGGGAGCTGTTTTTT
CASSLRGGTNTGELFF
>TRBV6-4|.|.|TRBJ2-3
TGTGCCAGCAGCGAACAATCAACAGATACGCAGTATTTT
CASSEQSTDTQYF
>TRBV10-3|TRBD2|.|TRBJ2-3
TGTGCCATCAGTGAGTCGCCCAGCGGGGGGGGAGGAGATACGCAGTATTTT
CAISESPSGGGGDTQYF
>TRBV28|TRBD2|.|TRBJ2-7
TGTGCCAGCAGTTTAGGGACTAGGAACGAGCAGTACTTC
CASSLGTRNEQYF
>TRBV28|.|.|TRBJ2-5
TGTGCCAGCAGTTTAGGCGGGCGGTTCTTCCAAGAGACCCAGTACTTC
CASSLGGRFFQETQYF
>TRBV6-1|TRBD2|.|TRBJ2-1
TGTGCCAGCAGTGGACTAGCGCAAAACAATGAGCAGTTCTTC
CASSGLAQNNEQFF
>TRBV11-2|TRBD2|.|TRBJ2-7
TGTGCCAGCAGCCCGACCCCTGCGGGAGAGACGTACGAGCAGTACTTC
CASSPTPAGETYEQYF
>TRBV7-7|.|.|TRBJ2-5
TGTGCCAGCAGCCCCTTAGGGATAGAGACCCAGTACTTC
CASSPLGIETQYF
>TRBV6-5|.|.|TRBJ1-2
TGTGCCAGCAGTTCGAGGCTGGCGCCCGGGGGCTACACCTTC
CASSSRLAPGGYTF
>TRBV6-5|TRBD1|.|TRBJ2-7
TGTGCCAGCAGTCCCGGGACAGCCTACGAGCAGTACTTC
CASSPGTAYEQYF
>TRBV11-2|.|.|TRBJ2-1
TGTGCCAGCAGCTTAGTTTCTCAGGGAGAGCAGTTCTTC
CASSLVSQGEQFF
>TRBV28|TRBD2|.|TRBJ2-2
TGTGCCAGCAACCCGGCTAGCGGGAGGGAAGCCGCCGGGGAGCTGTTTTTT
CASNPASGREAAGELFF
>TRBV10-3|.|once|TRBJ2-7
TGTGCCATCAGTGACCCCGGGACCGCCTCCTACGAGCAGTACTTC
CAISDPGTASYEQYF
>TRBV6-1|.|.|TRBJ2-7
TGTGCCAGCAGTTTATGGACAGCCGGAGAGCAGTACTTC
CASSLWTAGEQYF
>TRBV4-1|.|.|TRBJ2-3
TGCGCCAGCAGCCTCAGGGGAGGGGACAGTAGCACAGATACGCAGTATTTT
CASSLRGGDSSTDTQYF
>TRBV21-1|.|.|TRBJ2-7
TGTGCCAGCAGCAAATCGGGCGGGAGACGTTCCTACGAGCAGTACTTC
CASSKSGGRRSYEQYF
>TRBV28|.|.|TRBJ2-1
TGTGCCAGCAGTTTCCAGATAGGGGATGAGCAGTTCTTC
CASSFQIGDEQFF
>TRBV5-1|TRBD2|once|TRBJ2-5
TGCGCCAGCAGCTTGCAAGGGAGGGCCGAGACCCAGTACTTC
CASSLQGRAETQYF
>TRBV5-4|TRBD1|.|TRBJ2-7
TGTGCCAGCAGCTTATTCGGACAGGGGGCGCTCCACGAGCAGTACTTC
CASSLFGQGALHEQYF
>TRBV27|.|.|TRBJ2-7
TGTGCCAGCAGTTTACTCGGGACCGACTACGAGCAGTACTTC
CASSLLGTDYEQYF
>TRBV6-4|.|.|TRBJ2-7
TGTGCCAGCAGTGATAGTTCTCGAATATACTACGAGCAGTACTTC
CASSDSSRIYYEQYF
>TRBV28|.|.|TRBJ2-2
TGTGCCAGCAGTTTTGGGGGAGGTACTGGGGAGCTGTTTTTT
CASSFGGGTGELFF
>TRBV2|TRBD1|.|TRBJ2-7
TGTGCCAGCCAGGGACAGACCTACGAGCAGTACTTC
CASQGQTYEQYF